A selection of T cell receptor beta chains follows, all from one sample in a study of regulatory T cells in long-lasting Graves disease. TCRdb fed the multiplex PCR reads into MiXCR, producing one record per CDR3 protein. Among 350,000 to 550,000 distinct CDR3 sequences, more than 12% were seen once, and the ten largest hold approximately 15%. These same data were also listed under a study on T cells in Graves' hyperthyroidism and ophthalmopathy.

The source material was peripheral blood mononuclear cells (PBMCs), sampled at new diagnosis, from a patient treated with antithyroid drugs. Every receptor here comes from a woman in her twenties or thirties with Graves disease. Each CDR3 is given with its conserved first and last residue. D genes are given only for firm matches. Not every row has a clone size; where given, it reads once, few, many or a size class.

j_gene	d_gene	abundance	v_gene	CDR3nt	CDR3aa
TRBJ1-1	.	.	TRBV20-1	TGCAGTGCTAGAGTAGGTTTGAACACTGAAGCTTTCTTT	CSARVGLNTEAFF
TRBJ2-1	TRBD2	many	TRBV30	TGTGCCTGGACTAGCGGGAGAGGATACAATGAGCAGTTCTTC	CAWTSGRGYNEQFF
TRBJ2-7	.	many	TRBV5-1	TGCGCCAGCAGCTTGGACTTAGGCTACGAGCAGTACTTC	CASSLDLGYEQYF
TRBJ2-1	.	few	TRBV30	TGTGCCTGGAGTGGCCAGGGGATGGGGGAGCCGAATGAGCAGTTCTTC	CAWSGQGMGEPNEQFF
TRBJ2-2	.	.	TRBV3-1	TGTGCCAGCAGCCAAGTAGCGGCACGAGACACCGGGGAGCTGTTTTTT	CASSQVAARDTGELFF
TRBJ2-7	TRBD2	.	TRBV24-1	TGTGCCACCAGTGATTCGCGGACTAGCGGGAGTTCCCACCTCGCTAACGAGCAGTACTTC	CATSDSRTSGSSHLANEQYF
TRBJ1-1	.	few	TRBV11-2	TGTGCCAGCAGGCTAGGGGGAGCGAGCACTGAAGCTTTCTTT	CASRLGGASTEAFF
TRBJ2-2	.	.	TRBV12-5	TGTGCTAGTGGTACACCTGACAGATTCACCGGGGAGCTGTTTTTT	CASGTPDRFTGELFF
TRBJ1-2	TRBD1	many	TRBV2	TGTGCCAGCAATAGACAGGGGGCGGTTGTCTATGGCTACACCTTC	CASNRQGAVVYGYTF
TRBJ2-1	.	many	TRBV3-1	TGTGCCAGCAGCCAAGATTTGGCGGGCCTCCCCCATGAGCAGTTCTTC	CASSQDLAGLPHEQFF
TRBJ1-3	TRBD1	few	TRBV5-1	TGCGCCAGCAGCTCGACGACAGGGGGCCCTGGAAACACCATATATTTT	CASSSTTGGPGNTIYF
TRBJ2-1	.	many	TRBV7-2	TGTGCCAGCAGTTCGATGCACTGGACAGCGAGAGATGAGCAGTTCTTC	CASSSMHWTARDEQFF
TRBJ2-7	.	.	TRBV5-5	TGTGCCAGCAGCCCACAGGCTATCTATCCGGGGGAGCAGTACTTC	CASSPQAIYPGEQYF
TRBJ2-5	TRBD2	.	TRBV10-3	TGTGCCACAAAACCAGCGGGAGGAGAGACCCAGTACTTC	CATKPAGGETQYF
TRBJ1-5	.	many	TRBV30	TGTGCCTGGAGCACCCAGGGCAATCAGCCCCAGCATTTT	CAWSTQGNQPQHF
TRBJ2-3	.	.	TRBV10-3	TGTGCCCCCATCTCAGGGCTGGAAGATACGCAGTATTTT	CAPISGLEDTQYF
TRBJ2-1	TRBD2	.	TRBV20-1	TGCAGTGCTAGGAGGTGGGGGACTAGTAGGTTAAGTGAGCAGTTCTTC	CSARRWGTSRLSEQFF
TRBJ2-3	.	.	TRBV4-3	TGCGCCAGCAGCCAAGTACACCGCGAAACTCCTAGTACGCAGTATTTT	CASSQVHRETPSTQYF
TRBJ1-2	.	.	TRBV9	TGTGCCAGCACCTCAGGGGTTGGCTACACCTTC	CASTSGVGYTF
TRBJ2-7	TRBD1	many	TRBV24-1	TGTGCCACCAGTGGTCAAACAGGGGGGCACGAGCAGTACTTC	CATSGQTGGHEQYF
TRBJ1-1	TRBD1	many	TRBV18	TGTGCCAGCTCACCAGGAACAGGGGTCCACACTGAAGCTTTCTTT	CASSPGTGVHTEAFF
TRBJ1-2	.	few	TRBV12-3/TRBV12-4	TGTGCCAGCAGTTTTTGGGGGCGGCAGAAAGGGTATGGCTACACCTTC	CASSFWGRQKGYGYTF
TRBJ1-1	.	many	TRBV29-1	TGCAGCGTTGCAAGTAGGGGGAACACTGAAGCTTTCTTT	CSVASRGNTEAFF
TRBJ2-1	.	few	TRBV13	TGTGCCAGCAGCACCGGGATCATGAGCTCCTACAATGAGCAGTTCTTC	CASSTGIMSSYNEQFF
TRBJ2-6	.	.	TRBV5-1	TGCGCCAGCAGCTTGCGTATGGGGTCTGGGGCCAACGTCCTGACTTTC	CASSLRMGSGANVLTF
TRBJ2-1	.	many	TRBV11-2	TGTGCCAGCAGCTTCAAGGCGGGGTATGAGCAGTTCTTC	CASSFKAGYEQFF
TRBJ2-7	.	.	TRBV28	TGTGCCAACAGTTTTAGCGACTCCTACGAGCAGTACTTC	CANSFSDSYEQYF
TRBJ2-3	.	few	TRBV20-1	TGCAGTGCTAGAGAAGGGGTAGTAGGTACGCAGTATTTT	CSAREGVVGTQYF
TRBJ2-7	TRBD1	many	TRBV28	TGTGCCAGCAGTTCCGGGACAGGGCGCGAGCAGTACTTC	CASSSGTGREQYF